This T cell receptor beta chain was sequenced in a study of blood T cell repertoires in COVID-19 (dated by TCRdb to about 2020). A note on the overall study: Samples covering the acute and convalescent phases of COVID-19 were provided by collaborators in the United States, Italy and Spain. The material from the prospective study consisted of cDNA or gDNA derived from T cells, B-cell-depleted T cells, or PBMCs. Deeply sampled blood TCRbeta repertoires from subjects exposed to, actively infected with, or recovered from COVID-19 were included in the dataset. A freely available public database, intended as a resource for researchers studying the immune response to SARS-CoV-2, is where the repertoires were released. Samples came from the ongoing ImmuneRACE study (first 160 participants) plus 1,254 subjects from 6 global collaborators. The sample metadata nearly always contained a de-identified subject ID, COVID-19 status, age in years and sex. Where available, HLA class I and class II types were taken from metadata supplied by the sample provider and were not determined by assay-based typing. Broader findings and caveats from the paper: The quantity of clinical and demographic metadata differed by source and by participant and was supplied without curation.

The immunoSEQ Assay, a bias-controlled multiplex PCR, was used to amplify TCRbeta CDR3 regions from genomic DNA. In the original analysis: The number of nucleated cells in each sample was estimated by amplification of reference gene primers within the assay. To quantify the absolute abundance of each unique TCRbeta CDR3 rearrangement, sequence reads were collapsed and filtered. Productive Simpson clonality was computed per sample as the square root of Simpson's diversity index over productive rearrangements. TCRdb limited this immuneACCESS table to in-frame rearrangements with V and J called. A share of clones is missing; checked studies link under half to unresolved V genes, and the rest is unexplained. That table supplies the V and J calls and clone size; D and trimming were determined from the DNA. This sample gives about 200,000 clones in total; 83% of them show up just once. 2% to 3% of the sample belongs to the ten largest clones.

Collaborating institutions collected whole blood in K2EDTA tubes following their own protocols. For TCRbeta analysis, collaborator samples were shipped as frozen whole blood, as isolated PBMCs, or as DNA extracted from either sample type. Concerning this clone itself: The antigen it binds to is not known. No much larger clone exists at a distance of one base, and base qualities are not known.

The V end loses 4 bases and the J end loses 2 bases, and a stretch of 17 bases separates them. In the germline V gene, CDR1 corresponds to SGDLS and CDR2 to YYNGEE. Its CDR3 holds 16 amino acids, cysteine through phenylalanine. Just the 48-base CDR3 DNA is kept, in frame starting at base 1. The clonotype originates from a woman in her thirties or forties with active or convalescent COVID-19. The sequencing sample was made of peripheral blood. This chain is built from TRBV9 and TRBJ2-3; TRBD2 could be the D gene, as 7 bases match. This receptor has the CDR3 CASSPRGGGPTDTQYF. Here is the DNA: TGTGCCAGCAGCCCCCGGGGAGGGGGGCCCACAGATACGCAGTATTTT.